This is a list of T cell receptor beta chains from one sample in a study of cytomegalovirus exposure and HLA in healthy donors. Clones were read by immunoSEQ multiplex PCR, and TCRdb kept only the in-frame ones, dropping some. This sample yields about 220,000 clones, of which over 60% are seen a single time; about 2% belongs to the top ten. Sequenced input: PBMCs. The receptors were gathered from a male donor in good health and CMV-seronegative. The CDR3 runs from the conserved cysteine through the conserved F or W. The D gene is left open where the match is weak. Size is stated for part of the rows, as once, few or many counts, or as a class when the clone is expanded.

j_call	d_call	v_call	clone_size	cdr3_nt	cdr3_aa
TRBJ2-2	TRBD2	TRBV7-6	NA	TGTGCCAGCAGCTTAACTAGCGAGAGCGGGGAGCTGTTTTTT	CASSLTSESGELFF
TRBJ2-1	TRBD2	TRBV5-1	NA	TGCGCCAGCAGCACCCGGACTAGCGGGCCCCACAATGAGCAGTTCTTC	CASSTRTSGPHNEQFF
TRBJ1-5	TRBD1	TRBV28	NA	TGTGCCAGCCACTTGGACAGGGTAAGTCAGCCCCAGCATTTT	CASHLDRVSQPQHF
TRBJ2-7	TRBD2	TRBV6-5	NA	TGTGCCAGCAGTTACCGGCGGGAGGGCCTCTACGAGCAGTACTTC	CASSYRREGLYEQYF
TRBJ1-2	TRBD1	TRBV7-6	NA	TGTGCCAGCAGCGAAAGGGACAGCCGAATCCTCGTACGTGGCTACACCTTC	CASSERDSRILVRGYTF
TRBJ2-5	NA	TRBV6-4	NA	TGTGCCAGCAGAATACCACTCCAAGAGACCCAGTACTTC	CASRIPLQETQYF
TRBJ1-5	NA	TRBV19	NA	TGTGCCAGTAACTACAGGCAGCCCCAGCATTTT	CASNYRQPQHF
TRBJ2-3	TRBD2	TRBV23-1	NA	TGCGCCAGCAGTCAGACTACACTCAAGCGGGAGGGAAGCACAGATACGCAGTATTTT	CASSQTTLKREGSTDTQYF
TRBJ2-5	TRBD1	TRBV14	NA	TGTGCCAGCAGCCAACCGACAGGGCTGGCAGAGACCCAGTACTTC	CASSQPTGLAETQYF
TRBJ2-7	TRBD1	TRBV28	NA	TGTGCCAGCAGACAGGACAGGGTAGTGAGTTATTCGGAGCAGTACTTC	CASRQDRVVSYSEQYF
TRBJ2-7	TRBD2	TRBV7-6	NA	TGTGCCAGCAGCCGAGGCCCTAGCGGGAGTGGAAACGAGCAGTACTTC	CASSRGPSGSGNEQYF
TRBJ2-5	NA	TRBV9	NA	TGTGCCAGCAGCCCCCCCTGGGGAGCCAACCAAGAGACCCAGTACTTC	CASSPPWGANQETQYF
TRBJ2-7	TRBD2	TRBV7-9	few	TGTTCCAGCAGCTTAACTAGCGGGAGCGCCTACGAGCAGTACTTC	CSSSLTSGSAYEQYF
TRBJ1-1	NA	TRBV1	few	TGCACCAGCAGCCAAGATGGGGGGGCGGCGAGTTACACTGAAGCTTTCTTT	CTSSQDGGAASYTEAFF
TRBJ1-6	NA	TRBV19	few	TGTGCCAGTAGTGAAGACAGTCAACCTTTCGTGGATTCACCCCTCCACTTT	CASSEDSQPFVDSPLHF
TRBJ2-3	NA	TRBV5-1	NA	TGCGCCAGCAGCTGGGGGGATAGCCTCCTCACAGATACGCAGTATTTT	CASSWGDSLLTDTQYF